The table lists the clone carrying this TCR beta chain with a few counts. Its antigen is not identified. The data stem from a study of memory CD4+ T cells and cytomegalovirus serostatus. Authors' methods: After removing out-of-frame reads, around 2,100,000 distinct TCRbeta sequences remained. Profiling relied on immunoSEQ multiplex PCR, and the TCRdb table lists in-frame clones only, not all of them. From that table come the V and J calls and clone size; the DNA was used to work out D and trimming. The sample has roughly 60,000 clones; around 80% are singletons. The CDR3 length is 15 residues. CDR1 and CDR2 from the germline V gene are SEHNR and FQNEAQ (reference sequence). Trimming removed 5 bases from V and 4 bases from J, with 17 bases in between. The sort gate was single viable CD3+CD4+CD8-CD45RO+ cells for memory CD4+ T cells. After thawing, CD4+ T cells were positively selected. Findings and limits, study-wide: CD4+ memory repertoires contained about two fifths of the roughly 150 reported CMV TCRbeta sequences. Repertoires predicted CMV serostatus with median bootstrapped AUC of about 0.96.

This sequence originates from an adult in good health and CMV-seronegative. The source material was memory CD4+ T cells from blood. The chain recombines TRBV7-9 with TRBJ2-5; D is tentatively TRBD1 or TRBD2 (5 bases each). The CDR3 protein is CASSLGTIQSETQYF. DNA of the CDR3: TGTGCCAGCAGCCTTGGGACGATACAGTCAGAGACCCAGTACTTC.